This T cell receptor (beta chain) emerged from a study of T-cell memory formation after mild COVID-19. The wider study: Largely, TCR clusters stayed within a single donor. Findings and limits, study-wide: Some responding clones appeared in pre-infection memory, suggesting cross-reactive memory joined. Balance between CD4 and CD8 was seen in clones contracting day 15 to 85, and a CD4+ lean was seen in later expanders.

A note on this clonotype: Its antigen is unidentified.

V lost 2 bases to trimming and J lost 0 bases, with 10 bases between them. There are 15 residues in the CDR3. Germline CDR1 and CDR2: ENHRY and SYGVKD. Using its own MiXCR run on the 5' RACE reads, TCRdb lists one record per CDR3 protein. Counted here are approximately 150,000 distinct CDR3 sequences, 14% occurring once; the ten biggest clones make up 13% to 15%. The sequence was collected from an adult woman who had mild COVID-19 (a few samples of this study predate the infection). Cell type and time point are not known. The sequenced material came from PBMCs or a T cell subset sorted from them (not recorded which). V is TRBV10-3 and J is TRBJ1-2; D possibly corresponds to TRBD1 (6 bases). CDR3 DNA: TGTGCCATCAGTGAGCCGGACAGAGCTAACTATGGCTACACCTTC. It codes for CAISEPDRANYGYTF.